This TCR beta chain is drawn from a study of shared clonotypes between healthy human individuals. Around 32,000 T cell genomes (roughly 300 ng DNA) went into each PBMC replicate. What was sequenced on ten immunoSEQ deep assay plates was unsorted PBMC DNA. Sequenced by immunoSEQ multiplex PCR; TCRdb stores in-frame clones only, minus some. The data contain about 560,000 clones, around three quarters of them singletons. The sequenced sample was PBMCs. The TCR comes from a woman aged 40 to 55 in good health. Some clones in this sample may be carry-over from other donors' samples.

The CDR3 sequence is CASSLQAGGGLGTDTQYF. The CDR3, as DNA: TGTGCCAGCAGCTTACAAGCGGGAGGTGGGCTGGGGACAGATACGCAGTATTTT. The V gene is TRBV7-3, the J gene TRBJ2-3, with 9 nucleotides matching TRBD2. The ends lost 2 bases at V and 3 bases at J; junction bases unmatched: 12. CDR1 and CDR2 (germline): SGHTA, FQGTGA. The CDR3 runs to 18 residues.